A selection of T cell receptor beta chains follows, all from one sample in a study of T cell repertoires in cytomegalovirus infection. Their target antigens are unknown. TCRdb used MiXCR to reprocess the reads, holding one entry per CDR3 protein. The data hold about 890,000 distinct CDR3 sequences, with 31% observed a single time. The sequencing used cultured CD8+ T cells from PBMCs, collected from culture after CMV antigen stimulation. The receptors stem from a human donor in good health (CMV status not recorded). Some clones in this sample may be carry-over from other donors' samples. Both conserved end residues are trimmed from each CDR3. D genes are given only for firm matches. Rows may omit the clone size; those that give it use once, few, many or a size class.

v_gene	abundance	j_gene	d_gene	CDR3aa
TRBV20-1	.	TRBJ1-1	.	SARHLKKNTEAF
TRBV9	.	TRBJ2-5	TRBD1	ASSLRQGIRQETQY
TRBV28	.	TRBJ1-5	.	ASSPPQWGVQPQH
TRBV7-9	.	TRBJ1-1	.	ASRGADTEAF
TRBV6-5	.	TRBJ1-1	.	ASTPYEVPSEAF
TRBV28	many	TRBJ1-1	TRBD1	ASSRSGPPGQGRNTEAF
TRBV5-3	few	TRBJ1-3	.	ASSSFQGKAGNTIY
TRBV18	once	TRBJ2-3	.	ASSPLDMGNTDTQY
TRBV7-3	few	TRBJ1-1	.	ASRWESKATEAF
TRBV12-3/TRBV12-4	many	TRBJ1-6	.	ASSLGVWSPLH
TRBV5-5	few	TRBJ2-1	.	ASSSYRVTSYNEQF